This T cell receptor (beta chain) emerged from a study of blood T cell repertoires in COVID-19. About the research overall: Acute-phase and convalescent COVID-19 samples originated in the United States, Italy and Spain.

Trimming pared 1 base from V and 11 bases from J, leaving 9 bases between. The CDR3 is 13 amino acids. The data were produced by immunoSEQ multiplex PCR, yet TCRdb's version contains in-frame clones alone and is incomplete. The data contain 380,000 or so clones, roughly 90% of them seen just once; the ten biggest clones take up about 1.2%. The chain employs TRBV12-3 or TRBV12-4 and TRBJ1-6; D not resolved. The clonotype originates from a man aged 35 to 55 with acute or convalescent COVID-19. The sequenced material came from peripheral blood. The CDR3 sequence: CASSLDRDAPLHF. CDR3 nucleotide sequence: TGTGCCAGCAGTTTAGACAGAGATGCACCCCTCCACTTT.